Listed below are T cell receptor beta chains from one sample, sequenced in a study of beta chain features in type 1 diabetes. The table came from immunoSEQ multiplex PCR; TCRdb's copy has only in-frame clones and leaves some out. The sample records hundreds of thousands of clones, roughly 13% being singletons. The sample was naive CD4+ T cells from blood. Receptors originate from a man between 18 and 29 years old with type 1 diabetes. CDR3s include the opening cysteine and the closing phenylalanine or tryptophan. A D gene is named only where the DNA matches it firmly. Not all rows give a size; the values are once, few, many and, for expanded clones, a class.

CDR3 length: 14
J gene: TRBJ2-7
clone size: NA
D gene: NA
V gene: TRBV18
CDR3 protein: CASSRGTGNHEQYF
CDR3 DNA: TGTGCCAGCTCACGGGGAACAGGGAATCACGAGCAGTACTTC

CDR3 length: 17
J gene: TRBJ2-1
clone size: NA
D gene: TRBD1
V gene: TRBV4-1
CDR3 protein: CASSQALPGQGANEQFF
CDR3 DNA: TGCGCCAGCAGCCAGGCCCTCCCGGGACAGGGGGCAAATGAGCAGTTCTTC

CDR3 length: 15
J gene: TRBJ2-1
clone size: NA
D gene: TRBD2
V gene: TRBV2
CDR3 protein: CASSPLAGGPDEQFF
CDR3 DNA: TGTGCCAGCAGTCCGCTAGCGGGGGGGCCGGATGAGCAGTTCTTC

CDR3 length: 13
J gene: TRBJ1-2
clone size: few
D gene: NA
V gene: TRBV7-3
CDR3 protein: CASTYSGVYGYTF
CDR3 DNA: TGTGCCAGCACCTACTCGGGTGTCTATGGCTACACCTTC

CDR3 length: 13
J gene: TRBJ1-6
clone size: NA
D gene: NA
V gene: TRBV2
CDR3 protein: CASAGSLGSPLHF
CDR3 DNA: TGTGCCAGCGCAGGGTCGCTAGGTTCACCCCTCCACTTT

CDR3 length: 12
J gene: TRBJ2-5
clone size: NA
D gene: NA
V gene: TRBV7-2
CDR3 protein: CASSLRQETQYF
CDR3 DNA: TGTGCCAGCAGCTTACGACAAGAGACCCAGTACTTC

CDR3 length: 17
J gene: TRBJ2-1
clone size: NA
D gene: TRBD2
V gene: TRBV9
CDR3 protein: CASSVGTTSGNYNEQFF
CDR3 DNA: TGTGCCAGCAGCGTAGGAACGACTAGCGGGAATTACAATGAGCAGTTCTTC

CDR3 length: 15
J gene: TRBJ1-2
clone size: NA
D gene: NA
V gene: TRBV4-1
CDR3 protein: CASSRLAGAGYGYTF
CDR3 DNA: TGCGCCAGCAGCCGACTTGCGGGGGCGGGGTATGGCTACACCTTC

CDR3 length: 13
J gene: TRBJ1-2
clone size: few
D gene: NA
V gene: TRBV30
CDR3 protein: CAWNTDALTGYTF
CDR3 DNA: TGTGCCTGGAATACGGACGCGTTGACGGGCTACACCTTC

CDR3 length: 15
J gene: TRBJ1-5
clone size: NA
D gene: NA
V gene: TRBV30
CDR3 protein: CAWSGPGAGSQPQHF
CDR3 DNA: TGTGCCTGGAGTGGACCGGGGGCGGGTAGTCAGCCCCAGCATTTT

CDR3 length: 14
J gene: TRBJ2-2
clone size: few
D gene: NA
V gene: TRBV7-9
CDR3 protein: CAILKGTNTGELFF
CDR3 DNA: TGTGCCATCCTTAAGGGAACGAACACCGGGGAGCTGTTTTTT

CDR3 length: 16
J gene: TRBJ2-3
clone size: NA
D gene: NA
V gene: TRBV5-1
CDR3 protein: CASSPGGSEGTDTQYF
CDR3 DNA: TGCGCCAGCAGCCCAGGTGGAAGCGAAGGCACAGATACGCAGTATTTT

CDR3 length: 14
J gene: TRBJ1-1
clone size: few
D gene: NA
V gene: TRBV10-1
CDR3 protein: CASRENRESAEAFF
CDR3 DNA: TGCGCCAGCAGGGAGAACAGGGAGAGTGCTGAAGCTTTCTTT

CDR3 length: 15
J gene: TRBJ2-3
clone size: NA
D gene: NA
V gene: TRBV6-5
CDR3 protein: CASSRGTVSTDTQYF
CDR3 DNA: TGTGCCAGCAGCCGCGGGACGGTTAGCACAGATACGCAGTATTTT

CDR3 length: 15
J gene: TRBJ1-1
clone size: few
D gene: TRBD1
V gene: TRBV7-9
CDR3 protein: CASSPAGQANTEAFF
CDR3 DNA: TGTGCCAGCAGCCCTGCTGGACAGGCGAACACTGAAGCTTTCTTT

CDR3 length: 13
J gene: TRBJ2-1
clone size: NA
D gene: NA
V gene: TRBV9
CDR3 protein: CASSPGTTNEQFF
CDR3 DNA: TGTGCCAGCAGCCCCGGCACTACCAATGAGCAGTTCTTC

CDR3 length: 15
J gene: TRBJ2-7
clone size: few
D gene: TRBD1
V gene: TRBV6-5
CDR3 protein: CASSYDRDRGYEQYF
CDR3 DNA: TGTGCCAGCAGTTACGATAGGGACAGGGGCTACGAGCAGTACTTC

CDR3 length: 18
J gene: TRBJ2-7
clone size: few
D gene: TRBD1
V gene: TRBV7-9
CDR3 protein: CASSSDPNRGRDRTEQYF
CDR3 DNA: TGTGCCAGCAGCTCGGATCCAAACAGGGGTCGGGACCGGACGGAGCAGTACTTC

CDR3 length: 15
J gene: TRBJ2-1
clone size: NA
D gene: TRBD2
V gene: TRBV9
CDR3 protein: CASSVRLADYNEQFF
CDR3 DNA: TGTGCCAGCAGCGTCCGACTAGCGGACTACAATGAGCAGTTCTTC

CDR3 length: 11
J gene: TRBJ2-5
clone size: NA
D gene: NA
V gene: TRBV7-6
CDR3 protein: CASSVGETQYF
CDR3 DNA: TGTGCCAGCAGTGTGGGGGAGACCCAGTACTTC

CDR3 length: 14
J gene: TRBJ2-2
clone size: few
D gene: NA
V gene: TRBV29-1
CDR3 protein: CSVGHRLNTGELFF
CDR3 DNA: TGCAGCGTTGGCCACAGGTTGAACACCGGGGAGCTGTTTTTT

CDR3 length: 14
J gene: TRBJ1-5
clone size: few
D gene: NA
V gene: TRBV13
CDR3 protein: CASSLGQINQPQHF
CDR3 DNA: TGTGCCAGCAGCTTAGGGCAGATCAATCAGCCCCAGCATTTT

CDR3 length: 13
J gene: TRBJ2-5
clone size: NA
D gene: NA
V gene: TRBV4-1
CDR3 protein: CASSQGKQETQYF
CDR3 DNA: TGCGCCAGCAGCCAAGGGAAACAAGAGACCCAGTACTTC

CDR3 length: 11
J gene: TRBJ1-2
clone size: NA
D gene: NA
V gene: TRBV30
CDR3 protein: CAWSVTGGYTF
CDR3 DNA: TGTGCCTGGAGTGTAACAGGAGGCTACACCTTC

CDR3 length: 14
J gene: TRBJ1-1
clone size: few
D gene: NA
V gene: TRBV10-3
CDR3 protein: CAISGGQPYTEAFF
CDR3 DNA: TGTGCCATCAGTGGGGGTCAGCCCTACACTGAAGCTTTCTTT

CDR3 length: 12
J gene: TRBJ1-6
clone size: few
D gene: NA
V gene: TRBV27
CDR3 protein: CASSLWNSPLHF
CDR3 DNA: TGTGCCAGCAGTTTGTGGAATTCACCCCTCCACTTT

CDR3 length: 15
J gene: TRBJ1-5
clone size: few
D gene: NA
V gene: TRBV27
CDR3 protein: CASRAYSGDNQPQHF
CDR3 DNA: TGTGCCAGCCGTGCGTACAGTGGAGACAATCAGCCCCAGCATTTT

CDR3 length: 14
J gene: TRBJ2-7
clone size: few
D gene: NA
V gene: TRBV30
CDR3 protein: CAWSPGPGSGEQYF
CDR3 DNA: TGTGCCTGGAGTCCCGGACCAGGGTCGGGCGAGCAGTACTTC

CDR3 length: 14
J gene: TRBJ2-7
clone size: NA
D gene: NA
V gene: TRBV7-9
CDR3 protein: CASSHTSRIYEQYF
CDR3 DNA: TGTGCCAGCAGCCACACGAGCAGGATCTACGAGCAGTACTTC

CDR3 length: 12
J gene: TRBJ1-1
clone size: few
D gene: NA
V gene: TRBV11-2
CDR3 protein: CASSFGGTEAFF
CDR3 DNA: TGTGCCAGCAGCTTTGGCGGCACTGAAGCTTTCTTT

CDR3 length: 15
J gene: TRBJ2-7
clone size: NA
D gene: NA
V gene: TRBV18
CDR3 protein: CASSPGLAIDYEQYF
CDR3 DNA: TGTGCCAGCTCACCCGGCCTAGCTATTGACTACGAGCAGTACTTC

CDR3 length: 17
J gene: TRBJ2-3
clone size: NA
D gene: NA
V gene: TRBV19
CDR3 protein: CASSGLRDEASTDTQYF
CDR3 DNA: TGTGCCAGTAGTGGCCTCCGGGACGAAGCTAGCACAGATACGCAGTATTTT

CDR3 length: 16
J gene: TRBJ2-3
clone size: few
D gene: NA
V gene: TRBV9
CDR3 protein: CASSEGWGDPSDTQYF
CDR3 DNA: TGTGCCAGCAGCGAGGGCTGGGGGGACCCCTCCGATACGCAGTATTTT

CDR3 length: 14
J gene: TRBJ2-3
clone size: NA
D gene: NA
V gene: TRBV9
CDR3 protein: CASSVGGYTDTQYF
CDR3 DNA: TGTGCCAGCAGCGTGGGGGGTTACACAGATACGCAGTATTTT

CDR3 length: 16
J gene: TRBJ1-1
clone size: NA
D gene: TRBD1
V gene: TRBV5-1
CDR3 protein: CASSLVEGAENTEAFF
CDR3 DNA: TGCGCCAGCAGCTTGGTGGAGGGGGCTGAAAACACTGAAGCTTTCTTT

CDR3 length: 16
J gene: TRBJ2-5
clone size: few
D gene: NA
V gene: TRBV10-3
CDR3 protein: CAISESRAGAQETQYF
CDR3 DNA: TGTGCCATCAGTGAGTCCAGGGCAGGGGCCCAAGAGACCCAGTACTTC

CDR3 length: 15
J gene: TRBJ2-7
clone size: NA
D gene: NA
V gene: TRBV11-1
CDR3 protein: CASSLAGVPPYEQYF
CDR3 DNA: TGTGCCAGCAGCTTAGCAGGGGTCCCCCCCTACGAGCAGTACTTC